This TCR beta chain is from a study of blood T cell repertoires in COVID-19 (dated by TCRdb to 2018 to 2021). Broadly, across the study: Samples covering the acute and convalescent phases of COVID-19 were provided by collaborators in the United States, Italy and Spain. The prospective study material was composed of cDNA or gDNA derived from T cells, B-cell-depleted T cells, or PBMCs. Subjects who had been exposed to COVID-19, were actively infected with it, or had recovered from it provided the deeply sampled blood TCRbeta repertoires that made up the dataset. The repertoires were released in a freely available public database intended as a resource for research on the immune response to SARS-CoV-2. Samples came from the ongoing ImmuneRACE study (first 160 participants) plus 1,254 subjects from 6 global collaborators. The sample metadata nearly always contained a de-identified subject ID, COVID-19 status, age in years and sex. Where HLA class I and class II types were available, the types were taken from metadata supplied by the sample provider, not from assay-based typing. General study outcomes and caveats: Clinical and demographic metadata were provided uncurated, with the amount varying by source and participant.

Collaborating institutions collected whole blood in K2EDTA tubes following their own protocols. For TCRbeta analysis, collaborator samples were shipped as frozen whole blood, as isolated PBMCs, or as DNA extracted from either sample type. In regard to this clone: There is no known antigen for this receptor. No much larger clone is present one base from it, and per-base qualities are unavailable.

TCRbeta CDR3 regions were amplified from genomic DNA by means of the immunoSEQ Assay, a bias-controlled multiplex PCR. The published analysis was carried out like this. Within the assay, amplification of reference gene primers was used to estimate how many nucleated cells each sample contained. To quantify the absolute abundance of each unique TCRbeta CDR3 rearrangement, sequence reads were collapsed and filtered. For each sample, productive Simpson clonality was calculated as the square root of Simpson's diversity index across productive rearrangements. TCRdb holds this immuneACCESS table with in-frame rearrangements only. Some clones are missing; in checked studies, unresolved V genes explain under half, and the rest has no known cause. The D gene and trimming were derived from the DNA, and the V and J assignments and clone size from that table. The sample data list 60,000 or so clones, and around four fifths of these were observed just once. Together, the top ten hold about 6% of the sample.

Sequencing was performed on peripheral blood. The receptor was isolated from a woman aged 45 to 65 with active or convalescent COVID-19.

The CDR3 loop reads CSASEARDRAGVLTF. The DNA sequence follows: TGCAGTGCTAGTGAAGCCCGGGACAGGGCGGGGGTCCTGACTTTC. Recombination linked TRBV20-1 to TRBJ2-6; 9 central bases correspond to TRBD1. The CDR3 numbers 15 residues from cysteine through phenylalanine. Just the 45-base CDR3 DNA is kept, in frame starting at base 1. Trimmed from V: 3 bases; trimmed from J: 13 bases; junction bases lacking a gene match: 13. CDR1 and CDR2 are drawn from the germline V gene (reference sequence): DFQATT, SNEGSKA.